This T cell receptor (beta chain) comes out of a study of blood T cell repertoires in COVID-19. Whole-study context: Acute-phase and convalescent COVID-19 samples originated in the United States, Italy and Spain. Sources were T cells, B-cell-depleted T cells, or PBMCs; the material itself was cDNA or gDNA.

The authors' processing: Amplification with reference gene primers provided the estimates of nucleated cell counts. Sequenced by immunoSEQ multiplex PCR; TCRdb stores in-frame clones only, minus some. Clonal size and the V and J genes are those of that table, whereas D and trimming came from the DNA. The data hold over 55,000 clones, with around 86% observed a single time. The CDR3 extends over 15 amino acids. Per germline, CDR1 WNHNN and CDR2 SYGVQD (reference sequence). The V end lost 5 bases, the J end lost 3 bases, and 14 bases lay between the germline ends. Sequencing was carried out using peripheral blood. The source of this sequence is a human donor with active COVID-19. The donor label of this sample is uncertain. The V and J genes are TRBV10-1 and TRBJ1-3; no clear D. The CDR3 sequence is CASSPGKNYGNTIYF. The CDR3, as DNA: TGCGCCAGCAGTCCCGGGAAAAATTATGGAAACACCATATATTTT.